A few counts support the clone carrying this T cell receptor (beta chain). This record comes from a study of blood T cell repertoires in COVID-19. Across the whole study: There were acute and convalescent COVID-19 samples, and they came from the United States, Italy and Spain. Nucleic acid was either cDNA or gDNA, and it came from T cells, B-cell-depleted T cells, or PBMCs.

Under the authors' procedure: Amplified reference gene primers provided the basis for estimating nucleated cell counts. Repertoires were generated with immunoSEQ multiplex PCR, while TCRdb's copy carries only in-frame clones and drops some. Clonal size and the V and J genes are those of that table, whereas D and trimming came from the DNA. The sample contains 300,000 or so clones, around four fifths of which appear only once. Germline CDR1 is LNHDA and CDR2 is SQIVND (reference sequence). The CDR3 runs to 15 residues. Unmatched junction bases numbered 8, after V lost 7 bases and J lost 5 bases. The sequenced material came from peripheral blood. The sequence was obtained from a woman aged 45-59 years with active or convalescent COVID-19. The chain links TRBV19 to TRBJ2-2; TRBD2 aligns across 9 bases. The CDR3: CASKGAGGFTGELFF. In DNA, the CDR3 is TGTGCCAGTAAAGGGGCGGGAGGGTTTACCGGGGAGCTGTTTTTT.